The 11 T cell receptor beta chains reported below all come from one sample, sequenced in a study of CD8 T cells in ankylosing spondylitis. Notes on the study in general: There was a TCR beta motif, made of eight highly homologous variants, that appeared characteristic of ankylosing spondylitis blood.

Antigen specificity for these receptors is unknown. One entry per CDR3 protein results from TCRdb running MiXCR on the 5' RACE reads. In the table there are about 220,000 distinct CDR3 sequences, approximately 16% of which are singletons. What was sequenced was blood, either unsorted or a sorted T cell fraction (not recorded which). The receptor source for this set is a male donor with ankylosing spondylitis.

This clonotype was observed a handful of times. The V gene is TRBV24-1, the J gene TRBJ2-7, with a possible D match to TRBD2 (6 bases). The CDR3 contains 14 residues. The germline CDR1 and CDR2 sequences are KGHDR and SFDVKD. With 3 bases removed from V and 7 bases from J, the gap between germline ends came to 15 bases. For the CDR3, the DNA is TGTGCCACCAGTGATAGCGGGTGGCTACCGGAGCAGTACTTC. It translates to CATSDSGWLPEQYF.

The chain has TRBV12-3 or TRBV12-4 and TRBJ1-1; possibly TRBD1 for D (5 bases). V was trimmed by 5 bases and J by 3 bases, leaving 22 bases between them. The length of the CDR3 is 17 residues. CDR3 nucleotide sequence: TGTGCCAGCAGTCTTGCTATCGTGGGACGGTTGGACACTGAAGCTTTCTTT. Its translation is CASSLAIVGRLDTEAFF.

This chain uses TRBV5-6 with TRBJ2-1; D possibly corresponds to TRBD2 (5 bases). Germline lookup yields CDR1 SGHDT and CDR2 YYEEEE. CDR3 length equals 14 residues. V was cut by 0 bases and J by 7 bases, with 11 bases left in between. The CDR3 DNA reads TGTGCCAGCAGCTTGGCTGGCAGGAGGAATGAGCAGTTCTTC. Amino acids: CASSLAGRRNEQFF. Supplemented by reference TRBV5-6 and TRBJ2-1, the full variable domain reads DAGVTQSPTHLIKTRGQQVTLRCSPKSGHDTVSWYQQALGQGPQFIFQYYEEEERQRGNFPDRFSGHQFPNYSSELNVNALLLGDSALYLCASSLAGRRNEQFFGPGTRLTVL.

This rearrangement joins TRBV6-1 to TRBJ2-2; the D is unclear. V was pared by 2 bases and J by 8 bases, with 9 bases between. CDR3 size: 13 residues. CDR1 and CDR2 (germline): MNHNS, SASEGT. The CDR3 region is CASSETPAGELFF. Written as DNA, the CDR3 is TGTGCCAGCAGTGAAACGCCAGCGGGGGAGCTGTTTTTT.

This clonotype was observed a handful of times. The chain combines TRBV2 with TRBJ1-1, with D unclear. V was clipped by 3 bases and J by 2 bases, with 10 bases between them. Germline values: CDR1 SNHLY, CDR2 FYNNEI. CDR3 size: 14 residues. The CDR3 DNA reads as TGTGCCAGCAGTGAGGAGCCGGGAAACACTGAAGCTTTCTTT. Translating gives CASSEEPGNTEAFF. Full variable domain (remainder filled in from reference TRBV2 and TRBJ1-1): EPEVTQTPSHQVTQMGQEVILRCVPISNHLYFYWYRQILGQKVEFLVSFYNNEISEKSEIFDDQFSVERPDGSNFTLKIRSTKLEDSAMYFCASSEEPGNTEAFFGQGTRLTVV.

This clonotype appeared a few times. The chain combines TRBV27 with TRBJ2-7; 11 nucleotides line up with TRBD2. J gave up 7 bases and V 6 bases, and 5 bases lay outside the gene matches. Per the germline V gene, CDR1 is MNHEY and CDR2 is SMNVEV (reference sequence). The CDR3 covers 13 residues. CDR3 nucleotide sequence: TGTGCCAGCAGACTAGCGGGGGCTAGGGAGCAGTACTTC. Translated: CASRLAGAREQYF.

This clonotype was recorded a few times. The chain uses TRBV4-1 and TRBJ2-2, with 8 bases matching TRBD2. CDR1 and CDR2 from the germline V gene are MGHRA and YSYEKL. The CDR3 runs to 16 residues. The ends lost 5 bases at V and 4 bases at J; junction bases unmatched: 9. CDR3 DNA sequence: TGCGCCAGCAGCGTAACGGGGGGGCCGGTCACCGGGGAGCTGTTTTTT. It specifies CASSVTGGPVTGELFF.

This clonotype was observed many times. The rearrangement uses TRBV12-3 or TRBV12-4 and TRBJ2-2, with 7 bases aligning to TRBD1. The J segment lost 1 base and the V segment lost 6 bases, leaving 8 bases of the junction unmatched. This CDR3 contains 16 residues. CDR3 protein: CASSARAGGNTGELFF. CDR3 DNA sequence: TGTGCCAGCAGCGCCCGGGCAGGGGGGAACACCGGGGAGCTGTTTTTT.

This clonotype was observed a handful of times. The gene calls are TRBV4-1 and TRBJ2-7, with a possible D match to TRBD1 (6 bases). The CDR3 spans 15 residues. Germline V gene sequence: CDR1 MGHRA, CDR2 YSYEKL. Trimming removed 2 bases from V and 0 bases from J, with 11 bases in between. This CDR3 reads CASSQTRTDSYEQYF. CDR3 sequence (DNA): TGCGCCAGCAGCCAAACGAGGACAGACTCCTACGAGCAGTACTTC.

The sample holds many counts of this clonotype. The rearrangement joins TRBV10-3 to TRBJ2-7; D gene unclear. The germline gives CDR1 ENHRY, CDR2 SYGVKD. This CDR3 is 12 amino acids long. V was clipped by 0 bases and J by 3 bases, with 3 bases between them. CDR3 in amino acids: CAISESVYEQYF. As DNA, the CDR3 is TGTGCCATCAGTGAGTCAGTCTACGAGCAGTACTTC.

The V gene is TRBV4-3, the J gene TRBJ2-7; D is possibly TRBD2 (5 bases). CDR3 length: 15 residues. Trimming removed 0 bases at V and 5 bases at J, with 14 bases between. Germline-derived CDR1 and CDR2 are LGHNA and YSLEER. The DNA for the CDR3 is TGCGCCAGCAGCCAAGATGCGGGCTGGGTGAACGAGCAGTACTTC. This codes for CASSQDAGWVNEQYF.